This T cell receptor (beta chain) is from a study of Ad26.COV2.S vaccination and SARS-CoV-2 variants. General study points: After vaccination, reports described spike-specific CD8+ and CD4+ T cell responses as showing substantial breadth. Those who received the vaccine showed greater spike-specific TCR breadth than those given placebo.

The data were produced by immunoSEQ multiplex PCR, yet TCRdb's version contains in-frame clones alone and is incomplete. The sample includes about 680,000 clones, around 90% of them seen just once. Indicated treatment: roughly 19 received Ad26.COV2.S at low or high dose, single or two shots; about 5 received placebo; per-sample allocation not given. The samples date from day 63 after the first vaccine or placebo injection. The shot given was an Ad26 vector that makes Wuhan-strain SARS-CoV-2 spike. Concerning this clone: Its antigen is unidentified. The sample has other DNA sequences that encode this CDR3 too.

The ends were cut back, 5 bases at V and 0 bases at J, with 7 bases in the middle. This CDR3 has 13 amino acids. The sequence came from a person aged 18-60 years who received the Ad26.COV2.S COVID-19 vaccine or a placebo. This specimen was peripheral blood, taken in a trial of Ad26.COV2.S vaccine versus placebo. The rearrangement uses TRBV12-3 or TRBV12-4 and TRBJ1-1; D uncertain. The CDR3 protein is CASSLTVNTEAFF. The CDR3 DNA reads TGTGCCAGCAGTCTTACAGTGAACACTGAAGCTTTCTTT.